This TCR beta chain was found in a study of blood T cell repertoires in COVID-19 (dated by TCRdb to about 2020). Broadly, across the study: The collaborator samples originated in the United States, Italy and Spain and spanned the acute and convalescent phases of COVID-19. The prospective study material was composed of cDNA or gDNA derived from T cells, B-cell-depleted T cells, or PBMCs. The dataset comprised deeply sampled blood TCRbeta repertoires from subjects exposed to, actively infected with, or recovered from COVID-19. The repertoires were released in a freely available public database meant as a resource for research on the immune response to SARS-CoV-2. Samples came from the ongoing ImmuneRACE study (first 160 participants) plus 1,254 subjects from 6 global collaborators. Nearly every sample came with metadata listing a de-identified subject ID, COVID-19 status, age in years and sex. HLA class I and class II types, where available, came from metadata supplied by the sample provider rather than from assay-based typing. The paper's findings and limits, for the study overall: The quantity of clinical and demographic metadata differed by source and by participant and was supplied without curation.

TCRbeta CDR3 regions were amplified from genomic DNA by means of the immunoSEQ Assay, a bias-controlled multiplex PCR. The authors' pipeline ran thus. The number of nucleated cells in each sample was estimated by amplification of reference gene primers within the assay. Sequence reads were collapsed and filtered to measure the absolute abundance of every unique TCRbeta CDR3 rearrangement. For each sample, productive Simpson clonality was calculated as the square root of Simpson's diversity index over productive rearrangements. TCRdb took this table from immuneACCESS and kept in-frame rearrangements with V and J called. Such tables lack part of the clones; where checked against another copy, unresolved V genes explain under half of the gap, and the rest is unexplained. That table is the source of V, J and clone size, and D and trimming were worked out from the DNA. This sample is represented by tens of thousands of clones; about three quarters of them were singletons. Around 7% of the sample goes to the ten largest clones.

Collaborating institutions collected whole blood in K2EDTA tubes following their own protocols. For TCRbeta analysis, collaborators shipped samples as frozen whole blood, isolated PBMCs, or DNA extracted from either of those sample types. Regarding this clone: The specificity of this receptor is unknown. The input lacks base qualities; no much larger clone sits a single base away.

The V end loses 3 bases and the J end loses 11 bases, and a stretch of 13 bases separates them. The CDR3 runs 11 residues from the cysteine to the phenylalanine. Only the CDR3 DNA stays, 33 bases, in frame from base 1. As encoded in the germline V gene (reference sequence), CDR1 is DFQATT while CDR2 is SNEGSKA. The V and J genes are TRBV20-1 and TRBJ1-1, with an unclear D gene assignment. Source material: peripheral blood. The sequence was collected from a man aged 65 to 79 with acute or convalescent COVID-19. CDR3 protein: CSASPGYGAFF. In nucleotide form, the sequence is TGCAGTGCTAGTCCGGGGTATGGGGCTTTCTTT.